This T cell receptor (beta chain) comes out of a study of T cells in tuberculosis. Note on this clone: The antigen is not known.

Measured with immunoSEQ multiplex PCR; TCRdb has only the in-frame clones, and not every one. The data show some 34,000 clones, roughly nine tenths seen once. Study-wide results and limits: Active tuberculosis patients had shorter CDR3-alpha; the beta difference was nonsignificant.

The time point denotes: new active TB diagnosis, blood taken before or within 7 days of starting treatment. The germline CDR1 and CDR2 sequences are MRHNA and SNTAGT. The junction had 12 bases not matched to a gene; V was cut back by 11 bases and J by 3 bases. This CDR3 contains 17 residues. The chain is built from TRBV6-4 and TRBJ2-3, with 15 bases identical to TRBD2. The sequences come from PBMCs, collected at tuberculosis diagnosis. The clonotype comes from an adult with tuberculosis. DNA for the CDR3: TGTGCCCACGGCAGGACTAGCGGGGGGGCCCTGACAGATACGCAGTATTTT. Amino acids: CAHGRTSGGALTDTQYF.